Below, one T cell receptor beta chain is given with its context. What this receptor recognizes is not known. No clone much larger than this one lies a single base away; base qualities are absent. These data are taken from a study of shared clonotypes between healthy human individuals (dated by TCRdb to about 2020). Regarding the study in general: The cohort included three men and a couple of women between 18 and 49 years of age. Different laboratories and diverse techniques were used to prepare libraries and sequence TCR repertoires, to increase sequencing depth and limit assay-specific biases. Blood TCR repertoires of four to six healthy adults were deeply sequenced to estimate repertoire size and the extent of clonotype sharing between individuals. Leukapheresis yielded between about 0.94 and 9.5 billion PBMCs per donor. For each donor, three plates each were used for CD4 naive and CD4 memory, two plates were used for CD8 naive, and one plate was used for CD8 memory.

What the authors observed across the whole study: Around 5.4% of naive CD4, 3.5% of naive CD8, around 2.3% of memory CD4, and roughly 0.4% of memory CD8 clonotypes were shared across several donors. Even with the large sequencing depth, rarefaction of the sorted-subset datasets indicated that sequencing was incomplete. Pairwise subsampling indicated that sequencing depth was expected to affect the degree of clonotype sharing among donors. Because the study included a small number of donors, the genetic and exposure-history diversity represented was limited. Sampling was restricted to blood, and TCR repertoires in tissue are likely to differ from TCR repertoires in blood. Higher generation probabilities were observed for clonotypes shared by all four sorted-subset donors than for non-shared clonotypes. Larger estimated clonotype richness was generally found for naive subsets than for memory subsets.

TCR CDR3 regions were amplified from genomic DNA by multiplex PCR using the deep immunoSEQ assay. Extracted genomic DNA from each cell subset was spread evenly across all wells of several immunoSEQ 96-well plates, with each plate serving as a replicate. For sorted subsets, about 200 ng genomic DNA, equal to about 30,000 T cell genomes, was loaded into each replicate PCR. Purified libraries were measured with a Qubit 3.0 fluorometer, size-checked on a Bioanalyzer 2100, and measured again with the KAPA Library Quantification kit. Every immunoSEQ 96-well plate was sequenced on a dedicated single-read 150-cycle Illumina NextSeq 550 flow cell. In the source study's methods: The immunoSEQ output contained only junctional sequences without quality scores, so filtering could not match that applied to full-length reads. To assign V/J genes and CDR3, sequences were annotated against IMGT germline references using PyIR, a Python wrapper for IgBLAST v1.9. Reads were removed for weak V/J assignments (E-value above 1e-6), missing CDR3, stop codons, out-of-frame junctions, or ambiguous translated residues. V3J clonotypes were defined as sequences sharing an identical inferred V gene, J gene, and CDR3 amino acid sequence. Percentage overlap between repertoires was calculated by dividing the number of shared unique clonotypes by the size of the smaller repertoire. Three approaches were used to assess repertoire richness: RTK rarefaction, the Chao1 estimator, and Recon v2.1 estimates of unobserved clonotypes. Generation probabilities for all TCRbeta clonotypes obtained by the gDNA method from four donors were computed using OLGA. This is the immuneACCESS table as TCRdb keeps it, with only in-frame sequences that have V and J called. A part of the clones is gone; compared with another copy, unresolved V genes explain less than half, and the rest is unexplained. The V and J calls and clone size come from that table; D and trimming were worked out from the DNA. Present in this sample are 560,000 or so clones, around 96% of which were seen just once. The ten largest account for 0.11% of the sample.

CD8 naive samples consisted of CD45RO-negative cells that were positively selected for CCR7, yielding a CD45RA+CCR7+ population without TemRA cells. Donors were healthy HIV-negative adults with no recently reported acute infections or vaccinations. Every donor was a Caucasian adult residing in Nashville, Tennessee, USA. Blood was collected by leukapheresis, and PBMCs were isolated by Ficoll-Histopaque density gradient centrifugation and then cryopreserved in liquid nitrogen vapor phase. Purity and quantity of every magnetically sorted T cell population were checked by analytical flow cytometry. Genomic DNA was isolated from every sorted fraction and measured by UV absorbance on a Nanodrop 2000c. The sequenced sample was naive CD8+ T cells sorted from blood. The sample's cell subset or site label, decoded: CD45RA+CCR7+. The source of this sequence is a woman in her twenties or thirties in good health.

CDR3 protein: CSAREDSEAFF. The bases read TGCAGTGCTAGGGAGGACAGTGAAGCTTTCTTT. The chain employs TRBV20-1 and TRBJ1-1, and perhaps TRBD1 as D gene, on 6 matching bases. The V and J ends are trimmed by 3 bases and 7 bases, leaving 9 bases between them. CDR3 length: 11 amino acids, cysteine to phenylalanine. Here the CDR3 DNA is all that survives: 33 bases in frame from base 1. Sequences DFQATT (CDR1) and SNEGSKA (CDR2) are obtained from the germline V gene (reference sequence).